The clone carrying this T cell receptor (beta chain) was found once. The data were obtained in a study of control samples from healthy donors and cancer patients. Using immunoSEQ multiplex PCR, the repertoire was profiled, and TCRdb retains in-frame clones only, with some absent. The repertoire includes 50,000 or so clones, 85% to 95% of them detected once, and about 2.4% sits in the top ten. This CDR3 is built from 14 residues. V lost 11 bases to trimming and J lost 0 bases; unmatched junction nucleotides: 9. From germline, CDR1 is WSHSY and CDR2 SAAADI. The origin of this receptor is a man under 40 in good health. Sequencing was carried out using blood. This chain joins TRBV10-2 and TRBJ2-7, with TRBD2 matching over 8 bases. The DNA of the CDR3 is TGCGCCGCGAGCGGGAGAGGCCTCTCCTACGAGCAGTACTTC. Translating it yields CAASGRGLSYEQYF.